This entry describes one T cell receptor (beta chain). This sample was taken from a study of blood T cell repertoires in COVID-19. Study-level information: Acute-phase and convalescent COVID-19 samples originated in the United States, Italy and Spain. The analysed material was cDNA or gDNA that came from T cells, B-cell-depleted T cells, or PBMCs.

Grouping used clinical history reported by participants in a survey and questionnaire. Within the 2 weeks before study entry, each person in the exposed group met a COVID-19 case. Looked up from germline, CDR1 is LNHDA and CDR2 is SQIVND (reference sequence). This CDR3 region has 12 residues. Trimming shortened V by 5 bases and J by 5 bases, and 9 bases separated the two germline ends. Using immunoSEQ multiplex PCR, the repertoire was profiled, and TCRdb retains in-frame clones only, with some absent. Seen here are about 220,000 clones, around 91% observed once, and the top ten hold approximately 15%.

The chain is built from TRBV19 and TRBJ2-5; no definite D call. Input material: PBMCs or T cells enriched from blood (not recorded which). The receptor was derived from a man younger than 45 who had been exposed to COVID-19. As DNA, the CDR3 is TGTGCCAGTAGTGAGGCAACCGAGACCCAGTACTTC. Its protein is CASSEATETQYF. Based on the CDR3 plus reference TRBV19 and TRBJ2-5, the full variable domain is DGGITQSPKYLFRKEGQNVTLSCEQNLNHDAMYWYRQDPGQGLRLIYYSQIVNDFQKGDIAEGYSVSREKKESFPLTVTSAQKNPTAFYLCASSEATETQYFGPGTRLLVL.